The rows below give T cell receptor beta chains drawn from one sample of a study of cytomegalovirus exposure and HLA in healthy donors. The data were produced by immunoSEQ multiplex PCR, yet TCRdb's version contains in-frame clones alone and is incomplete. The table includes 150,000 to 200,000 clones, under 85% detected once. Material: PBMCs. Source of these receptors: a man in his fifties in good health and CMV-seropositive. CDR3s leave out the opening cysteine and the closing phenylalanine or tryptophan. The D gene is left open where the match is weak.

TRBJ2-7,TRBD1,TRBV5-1,ASSQGQGAVDEQY
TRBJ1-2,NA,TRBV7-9,ASSLGLGGYT
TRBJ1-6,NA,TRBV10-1,ASRGSERNSPLH
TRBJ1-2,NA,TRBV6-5,ASRTTAYYGYT
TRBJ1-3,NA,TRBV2,ASSEVVTTGNTIY
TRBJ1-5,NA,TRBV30,AWSLRVVEGRQPQH
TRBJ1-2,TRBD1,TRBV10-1,ASSERTGLDRGYT
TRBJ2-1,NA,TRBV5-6,ASSFSFSDFSYNEQF
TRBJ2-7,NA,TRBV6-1,ASSEADSVAYEQY
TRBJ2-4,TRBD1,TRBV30,AWSVRDRVN
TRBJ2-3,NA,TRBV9,ASTTGASTDTQY
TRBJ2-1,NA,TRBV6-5,ASSYSWGQQF
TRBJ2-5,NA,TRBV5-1,ASSLDVSTGGTQY
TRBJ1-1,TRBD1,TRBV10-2,ASSYRGITEAF
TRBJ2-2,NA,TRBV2,VTAQGNTGELF
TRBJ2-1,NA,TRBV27,ASSEGNEQF
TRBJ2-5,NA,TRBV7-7,ASSLDTEETQY
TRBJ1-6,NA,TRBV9,ASSAPTPGSPLH
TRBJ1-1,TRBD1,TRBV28,ASSFKGALTEAF
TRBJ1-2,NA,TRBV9,ASSGRTEDPYGYT
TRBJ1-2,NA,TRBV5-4,ASSLFSQGGGGYT
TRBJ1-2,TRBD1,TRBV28,ASSLGGGGYT
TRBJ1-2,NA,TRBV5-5,ASSLAVPSGGYT
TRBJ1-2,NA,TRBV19,ASSNSAGSNYGYT
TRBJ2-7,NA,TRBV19,ASSPGQAYEQY
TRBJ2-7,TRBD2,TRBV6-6,ASRTSGSYEQY
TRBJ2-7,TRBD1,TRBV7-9,ASSLKGGGYEQY
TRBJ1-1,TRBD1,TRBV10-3,AISYDRGTEAF
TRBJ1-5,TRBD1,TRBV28,ASSSIRQGSGNQPQH
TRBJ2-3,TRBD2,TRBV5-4,ASSLESAGYTDTQY
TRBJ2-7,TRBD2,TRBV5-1,ASSPGGLAKSYEQY